A selection of T cell receptor beta chains follows, all from one sample in a study of blood T cells in healthy people across ages. One entry per CDR3 protein, called by TCRdb with MiXCR from the 5' RACE reads. The sample includes around 1,500,000 distinct CDR3 sequences, roughly 30% of them seen just once. Source material: blood. All receptors derive from a young woman in good health. Both conserved end residues are part of each CDR3. The D gene is left open where the match is weak. The size of a clone is reported for some rows only, either as once, few or many, or as a class for expanded clones.

>.|TRBV7-2|TRBD1|TRBJ2-7
CASSSGQAYYEQYF
TGTGCCAGCAGCTCGGGACAGGCCTACTACGAGCAGTACTTC
>many|TRBV20-1|TRBD2|TRBJ2-1
CSASSGTSGYNEQFF
TGCAGTGCTAGCTCCGGGACTAGCGGTTACAATGAGCAGTTCTTC
>.|TRBV29-1|.|TRBJ1-4
CSVGSGGTNEKRFF
TGCAGCGTTGGCTCCGGGGGGACTAATGAAAAACGGTTTTTT
>.|TRBV5-1|TRBD1|TRBJ2-3
CASTPGQAGDTQYF
TGCGCCAGCACTCCAGGACAGGCCGGCGATACGCAGTATTTT
>many|TRBV4-3|.|TRBJ1-1
CASSQGRTMNTEAFF
TGCGCCAGCAGCCAAGGGAGGACCATGAACACTGAAGCTTTCTTT
>few|TRBV6-2/TRBV6-3|.|TRBJ2-1
CASARLVFSANEQFF
TGTGCCAGCGCCCGACTAGTATTCTCCGCCAATGAGCAGTTCTTC
>.|TRBV7-6|.|TRBJ2-2
CASSLARPGRTDTGELFF
TGTGCCAGCAGCTTAGCTAGGCCAGGGCGAACGGACACCGGGGAGCTGTTTTTT
>many|TRBV20-1|.|TRBJ1-2
CSARDPGTNYGYTF
TGCAGTGCTAGAGATCCCGGGACCAACTATGGCTACACCTTC
>.|TRBV7-2|TRBD2|TRBJ2-3
CASSRLAGVYSSTDTQYF
TGTGCCAGCAGCCGACTAGCGGGGGTCTATTCTAGCACAGATACGCAGTATTTT
>many|TRBV29-1|.|TRBJ2-1
CSVVRSYNEQFF
TGCAGCGTTGTAAGAAGTTACAATGAGCAGTTCTTC
>few|TRBV18|.|TRBJ1-6
CASSPQTVDSSPLHF
TGTGCCAGCTCACCGCAGACAGTAGACTCCTCACCCCTCCACTTT
>many|TRBV20-1|.|TRBJ2-5
CSARFSSGFQETQYF
TGCAGTGCTAGATTCTCAAGTGGGTTCCAAGAGACCCAGTACTTC
>many|TRBV20-1|.|TRBJ2-7
CSASNDKSYEQYF
TGCAGTGCTAGCAACGACAAGTCCTACGAGCAGTACTTC
>.|TRBV20-1|TRBD1|TRBJ2-1
CSVPQGDIYNEQFF
TGCAGTGTTCCGCAGGGGGATATTTACAATGAGCAGTTCTTC